This record looks at one T cell receptor (beta chain) sequence and its context. The target antigen is unknown. What was amplified from RNA transcripts were TCR beta CDR3 regions. In the first-round RT-PCR of the TCR CDR3, the HTBI primer set was used. MiXCR was run by TCRdb on the multiplex PCR reads, yielding one entry per CDR3 protein. Of 500,000 to 650,000 distinct CDR3 sequences in the sample, 14% were seen once. These data originate in a study of T cells in Graves' hyperthyroidism and ophthalmopathy. Study observations and caveats: Peripheral blood also featured most of the thyroid clonotypes expanded above 0.001. Ophthalmopathy was model-predicted a median around seven months pre-onset.

V trimming: 5 bases; J trimming: 5 bases; junction bases outside the gene matches: 7. The germline CDR1 and CDR2 sequences are DFQATT and SNEGSKA (reference sequence). The CDR3 extends over 13 amino acids. Patients aged 18 to 65 had newly diagnosed hyperthyroidism that had lasted under 2 months. Sequencing was performed on blood. The receptor was derived from a woman in her 40s with Graves' hyperthyroidism. The rearrangement joins TRBV20-1 to TRBJ1-1; 8 positions match TRBD1. The CDR3 coding sequence is TGCAGTGCTGGGCCAGGGGGCGGTACTGAAGCTTTCTTT. The encoded protein is CSAGPGGGTEAFF.